This T cell receptor (beta chain) was sequenced for a study of blood T cells in healthy people across ages. Study-wide results and caveats: TCR beta diversity was tightly associated with the proportion of naive T cells. There were more naive CD4+ cells and higher diversity in long-lived donors than in aged donors.

As to this clonotype: The antigen is undetermined.

No fewer than 7 million PBMCs went into each sample. PCR was performed a second time for about 6 to 11 cycles using a sample-barcoded 5' primer and a J-beta primer mix. TCRdb reprocessed the 5' RACE reads via MiXCR and lists one record per CDR3 protein. The sample lists 650,000 to 800,000 distinct CDR3 sequences, 40% to 50% occurring once. The sequence was obtained from a man aged 55-75 years in good health. Sequencing was carried out using blood.

The CDR3 DNA is TGCGCCAGCAGCCAGAGACGACAGACCGACTCTGGGGCCAACGTCCTGACTTTC. It is translated as CASSQRRQTDSGANVLTF. The genes are TRBV4-3 and TRBJ2-6; D might be TRBD1 (5 bases). Germline lookup yields CDR1 LGHNA and CDR2 YSLEER. Deletions cut 3 bases from V and 0 bases from J, with 15 bases between. The CDR3 totals 18 residues.